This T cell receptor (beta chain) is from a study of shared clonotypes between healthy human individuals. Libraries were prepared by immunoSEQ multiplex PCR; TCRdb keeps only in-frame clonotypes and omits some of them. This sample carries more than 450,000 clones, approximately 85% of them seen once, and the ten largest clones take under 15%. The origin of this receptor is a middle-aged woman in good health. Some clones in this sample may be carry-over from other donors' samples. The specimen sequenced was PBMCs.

The CDR3 sequence: CASSGIAGAYNEQFF. The CDR3 nucleotides read TGTGCCAGTAGTGGGATAGCGGGAGCCTACAATGAGCAGTTCTTC. The rearrangement joins TRBV19 to TRBJ2-1; 9 bases agree with TRBD2. This CDR3 is built from 15 residues. Germline-derived CDR1 and CDR2 are LNHDA and SQIVND (reference sequence). V lost 5 bases and J lost 2; bases outside the gene matches: 4.